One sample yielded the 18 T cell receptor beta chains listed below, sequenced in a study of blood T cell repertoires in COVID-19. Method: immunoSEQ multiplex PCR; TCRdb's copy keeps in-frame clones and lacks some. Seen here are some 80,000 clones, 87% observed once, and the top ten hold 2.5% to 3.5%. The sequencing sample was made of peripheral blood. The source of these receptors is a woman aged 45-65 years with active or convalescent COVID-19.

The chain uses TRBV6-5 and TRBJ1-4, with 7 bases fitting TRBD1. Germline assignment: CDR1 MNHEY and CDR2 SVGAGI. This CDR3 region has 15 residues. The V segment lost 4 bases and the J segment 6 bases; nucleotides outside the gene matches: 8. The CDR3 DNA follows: TGTGCCAGCAGTTCCCCAAGGGGGCTTGATGAAAAACTGTTTTTT. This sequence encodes CASSSPRGLDEKLFF.

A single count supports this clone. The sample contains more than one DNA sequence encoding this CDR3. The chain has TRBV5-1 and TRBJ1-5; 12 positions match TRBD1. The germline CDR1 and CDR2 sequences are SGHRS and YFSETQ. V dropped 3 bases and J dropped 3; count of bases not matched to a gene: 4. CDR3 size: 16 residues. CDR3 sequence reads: CASSSGTGGFNQPQHF. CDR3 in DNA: TGCGCCAGCAGCTCAGGGACAGGGGGCTTCAATCAGCCCCAGCATTTT.

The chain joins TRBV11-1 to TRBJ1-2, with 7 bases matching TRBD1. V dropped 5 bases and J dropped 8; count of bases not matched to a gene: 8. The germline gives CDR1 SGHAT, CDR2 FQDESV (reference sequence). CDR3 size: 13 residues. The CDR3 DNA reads TGTGCCAGCAGCGCCTGGACAGGACTCGGCTACACCTTC. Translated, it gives CASSAWTGLGYTF.

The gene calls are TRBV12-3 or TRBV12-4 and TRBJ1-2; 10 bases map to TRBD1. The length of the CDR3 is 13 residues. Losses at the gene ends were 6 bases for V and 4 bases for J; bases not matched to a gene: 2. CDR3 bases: TGTGCCAGCAGCAGGACAGGGGGCTATGGCTACACCTTC. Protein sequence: CASSRTGGYGYTF.

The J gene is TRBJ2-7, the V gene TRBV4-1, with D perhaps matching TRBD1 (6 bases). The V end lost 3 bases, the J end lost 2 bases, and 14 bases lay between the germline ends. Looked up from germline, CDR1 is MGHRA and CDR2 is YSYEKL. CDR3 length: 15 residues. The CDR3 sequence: CASSQNEGQTYEQYF. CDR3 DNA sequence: TGCGCCAGCAGCCAGAACGAGGGACAAACCTACGAGCAGTACTTC.

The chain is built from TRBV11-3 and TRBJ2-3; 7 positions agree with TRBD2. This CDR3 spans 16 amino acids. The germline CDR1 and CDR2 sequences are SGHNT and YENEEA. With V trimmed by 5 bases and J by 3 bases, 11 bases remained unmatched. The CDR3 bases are TGTGCCAGCAGCCGCGGCGGCGGGGGAAGAACAGATACGCAGTATTTT. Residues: CASSRGGGGRTDTQYF.

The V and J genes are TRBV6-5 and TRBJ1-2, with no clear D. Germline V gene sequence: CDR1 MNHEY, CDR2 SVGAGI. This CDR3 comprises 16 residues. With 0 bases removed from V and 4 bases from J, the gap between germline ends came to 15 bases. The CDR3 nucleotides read TGTGCCAGCAGTTACTCCCCAAACAGCCGTCTCTATGGCTACACCTTC. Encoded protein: CASSYSPNSRLYGYTF.

CDR3 residues: CASSVNLAGATDTQYF. In DNA form, the CDR3 reads TGTGCCAGCAGCGTAAATCTAGCGGGGGCCACAGATACGCAGTATTTT. V and J are TRBV7-2 and TRBJ2-3, with TRBD2 matching over 10 bases. With V trimmed by 5 bases and J by 2 bases, 7 bases remained unmatched. CDR3 length equals 16 residues. Looked up from germline, CDR1 is SGHTA and CDR2 is FQGNSA.

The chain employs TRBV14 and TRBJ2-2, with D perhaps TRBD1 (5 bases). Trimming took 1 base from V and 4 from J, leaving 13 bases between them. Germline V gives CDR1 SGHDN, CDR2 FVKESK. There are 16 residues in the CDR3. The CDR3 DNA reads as TGTGCCAGCAGCCAAGGGCCAGGGCGGACCACCGGGGAGCTGTTTTTT. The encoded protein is CASSQGPGRTTGELFF.

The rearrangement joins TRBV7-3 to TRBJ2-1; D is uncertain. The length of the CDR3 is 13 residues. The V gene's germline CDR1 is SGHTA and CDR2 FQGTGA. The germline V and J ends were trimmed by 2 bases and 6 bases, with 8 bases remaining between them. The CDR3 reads CASSLYRVNEQFF. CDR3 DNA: TGTGCCAGCAGCTTATACCGGGTCAATGAGCAGTTCTTC.

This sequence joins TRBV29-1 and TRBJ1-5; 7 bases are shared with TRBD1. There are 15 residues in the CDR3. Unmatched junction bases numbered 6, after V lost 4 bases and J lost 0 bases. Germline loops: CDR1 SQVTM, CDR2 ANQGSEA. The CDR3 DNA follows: TGCAGCGTTGGCCTTCAGGGGGATAGCAATCAGCCCCAGCATTTT. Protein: CSVGLQGDSNQPQHF.

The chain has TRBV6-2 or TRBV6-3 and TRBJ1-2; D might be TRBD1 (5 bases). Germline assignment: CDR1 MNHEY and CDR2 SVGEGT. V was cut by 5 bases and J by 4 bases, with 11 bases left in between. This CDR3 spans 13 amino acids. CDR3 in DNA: TGTGCCAGCAGTGATTCGACAGTCTATGGCTACACCTTC. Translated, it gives CASSDSTVYGYTF.

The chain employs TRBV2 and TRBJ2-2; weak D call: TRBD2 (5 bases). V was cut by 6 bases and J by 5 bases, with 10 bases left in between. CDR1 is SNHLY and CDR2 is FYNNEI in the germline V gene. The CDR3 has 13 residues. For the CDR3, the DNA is TGTGCCAGCAGCCCCACGGGGACCGGGGAGCTGTTTTTT. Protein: CASSPTGTGELFF.

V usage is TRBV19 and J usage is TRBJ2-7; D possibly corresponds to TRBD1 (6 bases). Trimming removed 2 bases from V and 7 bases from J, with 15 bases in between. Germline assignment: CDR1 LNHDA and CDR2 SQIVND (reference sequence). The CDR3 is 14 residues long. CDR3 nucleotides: TGTGCCAGTAGTATACACGACAGGTCCCGAGAGCAGTACTTC. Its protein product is CASSIHDRSREQYF.

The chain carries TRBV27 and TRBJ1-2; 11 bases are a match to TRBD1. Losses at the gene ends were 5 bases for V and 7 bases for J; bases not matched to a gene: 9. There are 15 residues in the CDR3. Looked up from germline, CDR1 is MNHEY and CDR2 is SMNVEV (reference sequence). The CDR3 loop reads CASSHRTGGTGGYTF. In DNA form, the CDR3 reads TGTGCCAGCAGTCACAGGACAGGGGGCACGGGTGGCTACACCTTC.

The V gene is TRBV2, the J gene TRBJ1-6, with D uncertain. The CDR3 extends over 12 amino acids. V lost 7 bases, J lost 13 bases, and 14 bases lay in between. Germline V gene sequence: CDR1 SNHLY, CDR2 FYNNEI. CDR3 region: CASMTGFRPLHF. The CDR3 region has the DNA TGTGCCAGCATGACGGGGTTCAGGCCCCTCCACTTT.

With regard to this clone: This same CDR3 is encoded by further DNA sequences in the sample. The CDR3 bases are TGTGCCAGCAGCCCACGACAGGGGAACTATGGCTACACCTTC. It yields the protein CASSPRQGNYGYTF. The gene calls are TRBV27 and TRBJ1-2, with 8 bases aligning to TRBD1. Trimming removed 6 bases from V and 2 bases from J; junction bases left unmatched: 5. The CDR3 contains 14 residues. The V gene's germline CDR1 is MNHEY and CDR2 SMNVEV (reference sequence).

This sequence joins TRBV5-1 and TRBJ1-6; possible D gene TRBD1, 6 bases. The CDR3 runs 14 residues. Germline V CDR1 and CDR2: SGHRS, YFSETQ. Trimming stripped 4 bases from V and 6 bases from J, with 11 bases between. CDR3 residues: CASSRTDSNSPLHF. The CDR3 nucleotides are TGCGCCAGCAGCAGGACGGACAGTAATTCACCCCTCCACTTT.